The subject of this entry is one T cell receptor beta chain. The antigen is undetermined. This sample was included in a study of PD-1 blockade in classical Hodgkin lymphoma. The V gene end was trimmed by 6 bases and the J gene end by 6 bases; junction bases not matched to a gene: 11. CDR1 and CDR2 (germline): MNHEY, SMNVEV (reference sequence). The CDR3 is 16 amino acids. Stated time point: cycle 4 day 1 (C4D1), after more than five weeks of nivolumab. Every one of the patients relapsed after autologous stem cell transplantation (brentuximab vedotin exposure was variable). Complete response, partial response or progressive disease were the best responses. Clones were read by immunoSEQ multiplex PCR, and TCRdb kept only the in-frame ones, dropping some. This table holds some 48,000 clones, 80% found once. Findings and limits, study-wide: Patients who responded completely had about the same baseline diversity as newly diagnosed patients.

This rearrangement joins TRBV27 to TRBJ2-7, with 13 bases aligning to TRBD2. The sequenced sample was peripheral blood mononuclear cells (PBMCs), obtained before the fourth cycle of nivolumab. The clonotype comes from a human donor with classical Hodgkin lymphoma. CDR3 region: CASSPRGGTSGVEQYF. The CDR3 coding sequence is TGTGCCAGCAGCCCTCGGGGGGGGACTAGCGGGGTCGAGCAGTACTTC.